This is a list of T cell receptor beta chains from one sample in a study of blood T cell repertoires in COVID-19. This table comes from immunoSEQ multiplex PCR, and its TCRdb copy is limited to in-frame clones, with some not included. The table includes 60,000 to 65,000 clones, 74% detected once. What was sequenced was peripheral blood. The receptors were sampled from a woman of 80 years or more with acute or convalescent COVID-19. CDR3s include the opening cysteine and the closing phenylalanine or tryptophan. A D gene is named only where the DNA matches it firmly. Expanded clones get a size class; other rows say once, few or many, or leave the size out.

TRBD1	few	TRBJ1-5	TRBV9	TGTGCCAGCAGCGTGGGACAGGGGGATCAGCCCCAGCATTTT	CASSVGQGDQPQHF
NA	NA	TRBJ2-4	TRBV28	TGTGCCAGCAGTCCCGAACGGCTAGTAGCCAAAAACATTCAGTACTTC	CASSPERLVAKNIQYF
NA	NA	TRBJ2-1	TRBV7-9	TGTGCCAGCAGCTTAGCGCTAGGCACCCACGATGAGCAGTTCTTC	CASSLALGTHDEQFF
TRBD2	NA	TRBJ2-2	TRBV7-2	TGTGCCAGCAGCTTAATGAGGCGGACTAGCGGTAACACCGGGGAGCTGTTTTTT	CASSLMRRTSGNTGELFF
TRBD2	NA	TRBJ2-1	TRBV7-3	TGTGCCAGCAGTCTTCTAGCGGGAGATCGGTACAATGAGCAGTTCTTC	CASSLLAGDRYNEQFF
NA	NA	TRBJ1-2	TRBV7-9	TGTGCCAGCACCTGGGACACGCGGGCCAACTATGGCTACACCTTC	CASTWDTRANYGYTF
NA	NA	TRBJ1-5	TRBV27	TGTGCCAGCAGTTTACGGAGCAATCAGCCCCAGCATTTT	CASSLRSNQPQHF
NA	once	TRBJ1-1	TRBV6-5	TGTGCCAGCAGTTACTTTCCAGGTTACGAAGCTTTCTTT	CASSYFPGYEAFF
TRBD1	NA	TRBJ1-3	TRBV19	TGTGCCAGTAGTATAGCCCTCCGGACAGGGGCCTTTCGAAACACCATATATTTT	CASSIALRTGAFRNTIYF
TRBD2	NA	TRBJ2-1	TRBV10-2	TGCGCCAGCAGCCAATTTAGCGGGAAAGTGCAGTTCTTC	CASSQFSGKVQFF